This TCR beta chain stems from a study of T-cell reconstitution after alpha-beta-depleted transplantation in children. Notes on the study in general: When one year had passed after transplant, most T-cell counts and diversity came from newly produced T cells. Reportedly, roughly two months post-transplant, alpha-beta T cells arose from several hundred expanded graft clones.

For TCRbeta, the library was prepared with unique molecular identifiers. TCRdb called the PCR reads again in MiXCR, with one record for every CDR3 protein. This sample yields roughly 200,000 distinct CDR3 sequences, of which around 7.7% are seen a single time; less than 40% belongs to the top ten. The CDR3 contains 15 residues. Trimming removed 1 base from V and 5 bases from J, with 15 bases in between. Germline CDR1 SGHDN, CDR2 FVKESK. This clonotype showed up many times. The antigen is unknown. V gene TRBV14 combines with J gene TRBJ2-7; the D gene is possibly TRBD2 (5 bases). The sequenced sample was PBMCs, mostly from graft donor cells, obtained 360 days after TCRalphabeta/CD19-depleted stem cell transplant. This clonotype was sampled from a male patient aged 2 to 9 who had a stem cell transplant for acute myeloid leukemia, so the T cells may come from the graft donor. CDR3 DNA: TGTGCCAGCAGCCAAGCCGGCCGGGATAACGACGAGCAGTACTTC. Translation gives CASSQAGRDNDEQYF. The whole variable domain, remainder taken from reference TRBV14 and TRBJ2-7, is EAGVTQFPSHSVIEKGQTVTLRCDPISGHDNLYWYRRVMGKEIKFLLHFVKESKQDESGMPNNRFLAERTGGTYSTLKVQPAELEDSGVYFCASSQAGRDNDEQYFGPGTRLTVT.